The text below deals with one TCR beta chain. The data are from a study of cytomegalovirus exposure and HLA in healthy donors. All donors participated as healthy donors of bone marrow. In germline, CDR1 is LGHNA, CDR2 YNFKEQ. J was trimmed by 5 bases and V by 0 bases; bases with no gene match: 13. CDR3 length equals 19 residues. In the PCR, 60 Vbeta and 13 Jbeta primers were used. The authors' processing: Later, tens of millions of unique TCR beta chains were counted in an analysis, and approximately 10 million of them were shared. The method was immunoSEQ multiplex PCR; TCRdb's version includes in-frame clones alone and lacks a portion of them. That table is the source of V, J and clone size, and D and trimming were worked out from the DNA. Altogether 95,000 to 130,000 clones are present, around 86% being singletons, with the ten largest covering around 4%.

The source material was PBMCs. This chain uses TRBV4-2 with TRBJ2-1, with 10 nucleotides matching TRBD2. The receptor was derived from a woman aged 25 to 45 in good health and CMV-seronegative. CDR3 protein: CASSQDPPSGRAADNEQFF. Here the CDR3 DNA reads TGTGCCAGCAGCCAAGATCCCCCCAGCGGGAGGGCCGCAGACAATGAGCAGTTCTTC.